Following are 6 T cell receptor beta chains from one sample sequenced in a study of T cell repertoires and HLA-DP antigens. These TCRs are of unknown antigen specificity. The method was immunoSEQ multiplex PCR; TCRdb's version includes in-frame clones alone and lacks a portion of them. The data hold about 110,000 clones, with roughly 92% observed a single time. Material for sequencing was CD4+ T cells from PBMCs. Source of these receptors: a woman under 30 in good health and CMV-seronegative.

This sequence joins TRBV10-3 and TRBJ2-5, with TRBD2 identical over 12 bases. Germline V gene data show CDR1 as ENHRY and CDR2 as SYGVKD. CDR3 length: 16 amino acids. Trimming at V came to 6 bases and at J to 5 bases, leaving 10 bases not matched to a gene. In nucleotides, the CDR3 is TGTGCCATCAGCTTAGGACTAGCGGGGCGAGGGGAGACCCAGTACTTC. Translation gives CAISLGLAGRGETQYF.

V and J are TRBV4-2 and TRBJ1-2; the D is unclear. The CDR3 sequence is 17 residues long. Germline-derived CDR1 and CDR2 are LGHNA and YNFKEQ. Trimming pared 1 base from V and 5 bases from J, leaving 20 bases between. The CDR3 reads CASSQAFKEGGGYGYTF. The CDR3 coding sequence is TGTGCCAGCAGCCAAGCTTTCAAGGAGGGAGGCGGGTATGGCTACACCTTC.

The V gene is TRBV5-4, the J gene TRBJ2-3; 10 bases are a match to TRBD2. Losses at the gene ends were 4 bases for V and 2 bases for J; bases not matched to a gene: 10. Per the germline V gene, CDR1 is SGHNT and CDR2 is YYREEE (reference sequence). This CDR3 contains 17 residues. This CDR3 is CASSGLAGENTTDTQYF. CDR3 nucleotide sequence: TGTGCCAGCAGCGGGCTAGCGGGGGAGAATACCACAGATACGCAGTATTTT.

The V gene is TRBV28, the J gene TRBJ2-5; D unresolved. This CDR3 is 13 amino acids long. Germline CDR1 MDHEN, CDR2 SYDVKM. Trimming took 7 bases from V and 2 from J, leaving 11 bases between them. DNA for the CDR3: TGTGCCAGCAACAAACAGATTCAAGAGACCCAGTACTTC. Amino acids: CASNKQIQETQYF.

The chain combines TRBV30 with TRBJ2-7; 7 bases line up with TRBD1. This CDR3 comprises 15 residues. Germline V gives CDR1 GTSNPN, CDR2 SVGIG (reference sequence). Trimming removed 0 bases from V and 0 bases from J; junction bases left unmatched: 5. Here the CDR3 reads CAWSVLGGNSYEQYF. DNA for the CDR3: TGTGCCTGGAGTGTACTAGGGGGCAACTCCTACGAGCAGTACTTC.

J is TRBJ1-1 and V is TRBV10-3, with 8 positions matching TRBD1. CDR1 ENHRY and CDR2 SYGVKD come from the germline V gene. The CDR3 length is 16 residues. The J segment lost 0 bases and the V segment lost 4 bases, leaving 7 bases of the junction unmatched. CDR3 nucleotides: TGTGCCATCAGTGCACGACAGGGGACCATGAACACTGAAGCTTTCTTT. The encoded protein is CAISARQGTMNTEAFF.